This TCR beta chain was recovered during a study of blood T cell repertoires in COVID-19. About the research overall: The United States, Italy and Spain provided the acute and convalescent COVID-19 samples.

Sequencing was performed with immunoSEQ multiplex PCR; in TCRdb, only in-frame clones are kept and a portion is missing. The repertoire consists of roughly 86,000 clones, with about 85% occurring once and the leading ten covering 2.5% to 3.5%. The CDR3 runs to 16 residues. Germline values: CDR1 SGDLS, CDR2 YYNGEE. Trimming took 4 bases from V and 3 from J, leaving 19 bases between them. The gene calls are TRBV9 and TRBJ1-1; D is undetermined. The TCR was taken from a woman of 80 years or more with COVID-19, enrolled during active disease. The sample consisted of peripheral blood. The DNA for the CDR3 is TGTGCCAGCAGCCCCCGGATAAGGAGTTCGGACACTGAAGCTTTCTTT. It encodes CASSPRIRSSDTEAFF.